Below, 30 T cell receptor beta chains from the same sample are listed, as sequenced in a study of blood T cells in healthy people across ages. The second PCR ran roughly 7 to 12 cycles with a sample-barcoded 5' primer and J-beta primers. TCRdb reprocessed the 5' RACE reads with MiXCR, giving one entry per CDR3 protein. The repertoire holds hundreds of thousands of distinct CDR3 sequences, with under 55% as singletons. Specimen: blood. These receptors were collected from a man in his sixties in good health.

The chain uses TRBV6-2 or TRBV6-3 and TRBJ2-1; 7 positions agree with TRBD2. After removal of 4 bases from V and 8 bases from J, the junction contained 20 bases not matched to a gene. The V gene's germline CDR1 is MNHEY and CDR2 SVGEGT. This CDR3 is 18 amino acids long. The chain's CDR3 is CASSSRGLVGGVQHEQFF. CDR3 sequence (DNA): TGTGCCAGCAGTTCCCGTGGGCTTGTGGGGGGGGTTCAGCATGAGCAGTTCTTC.

The chain couples TRBV5-6 to TRBJ2-7; D is undetermined. V lost 1 base, J lost 0 bases, and 11 bases lay in between. The CDR3 consists of 15 residues. Germline V gene sequence: CDR1 SGHDT, CDR2 YYEEEE. CDR3 in amino acids: CASSLIIGNSYEQYF. The CDR3 DNA follows: TGTGCCAGCAGCTTGATTATTGGGAACTCCTACGAGCAGTACTTC.

The gene calls are TRBV14 and TRBJ2-2, with 7 bases matching TRBD1. The CDR3 sequence is 17 residues long. The V gene's germline CDR1 is SGHDN and CDR2 FVKESK. After removal of 0 bases from V and 1 base from J, the junction contained 5 bases not matched to a gene. CDR3: CASSQDLGTVNTGELFF. For the CDR3, the DNA is TGTGCCAGCAGCCAAGATCTCGGGACAGTGAACACCGGGGAGCTGTTTTTT.

This clonotype was counted a single time. The chain links TRBV5-6 to TRBJ2-1; possible D gene TRBD2, 6 bases. The CDR3 spans 12 residues. Trimming took off 5 bases at V and 7 bases at J, with 10 bases between the two ends. Germline-derived CDR1 and CDR2 are SGHDT and YYEEEE. The CDR3, as DNA: TGTGCCAGCAGGGGGGGAGATAATGAGCAGTTCTTC. This translates into CASRGGDNEQFF.

The genes are TRBV21-1 and TRBJ2-3; the table names TRBD1, a call not compared with the DNA. TRBV21-1 is a listed pseudogene. The CDR3 totals 17 residues. CDR3 DNA: TGTGCCAGCAGCAAAGTTGGGACACCACAGAGTTCAGATACGCAGTATTTT. Translation: CASSKVGTPQSSDTQYF.

The chain links TRBV7-9 to TRBJ2-2; tentatively, D is TRBD2 (5 bases). CDR3 length: 17 residues. V lost 1 base, J lost 6 bases, and 18 bases lay in between. CDR1 and CDR2 from the germline V gene are SEHNR and FQNEAQ (reference sequence). CDR3 sequence (DNA): TGTGCCAGCAGCTTAGTTAACGGACGGACTTTCCCCGGGGAGCTGTTTTTT. This encodes CASSLVNGRTFPGELFF.

The V gene is TRBV10-2, the J gene TRBJ1-6; possible D gene TRBD1, 6 bases. The germline V and J ends were trimmed by 3 bases and 6 bases, with 9 bases remaining between them. The germline V gene has CDR1 WSHSY and CDR2 SAAADI. This CDR3 region has 14 residues. This chain's CDR3 is CASSDYRVNSPLHF. CDR3 coding DNA: TGCGCCAGCAGTGATTACAGGGTTAATTCACCCCTCCACTTT.

The chain uses TRBV9 and TRBJ1-2; D remains unclear. Per the germline V gene, CDR1 is SGDLS and CDR2 is YYNGEE. The CDR3 length is 14 residues. Trimming removed 4 bases from V and 0 bases from J, with 10 bases in between. This chain's CDR3 is CASSPGDANYGYTF. The CDR3 DNA reads as TGTGCCAGCAGCCCCGGTGACGCTAACTATGGCTACACCTTC.

CDR3 coding DNA: TGCAGCGTCCTACACAGGAAGAACACTGAAGCTTTCTTT. It codes for CSVLHRKNTEAFF. J is TRBJ1-1 and V is TRBV29-1; tentatively, D is TRBD1 (5 bases). The CDR3 sequence is 13 residues long. V lost 6 bases, J lost 1 base, and 12 bases lay in between. In germline, CDR1 is SQVTM, CDR2 ANQGSEA.

This clonotype came up a few times. V is TRBV20-1 and J is TRBJ1-2, with TRBD1 identical over 7 bases. This CDR3 has 15 amino acids. Germline assignment: CDR1 DFQATT and CDR2 SNEGSKA (reference sequence). Trimming at V came to 0 bases and at J to 4 bases, leaving 8 bases not matched to a gene. As DNA, the CDR3 is TGCAGTGCTAGAGATATGGAGGGGGCAGGCTATGGCTACACCTTC. This codes for CSARDMEGAGYGYTF.

The rearrangement links TRBV4-1 to TRBJ2-5; the match to TRBD1 covers 7 bases. Looked up from germline, CDR1 is MGHRA and CDR2 is YSYEKL. The CDR3 spans 14 residues. V was pared by 0 bases and J by 5 bases, with 3 bases of the junction left unmatched. CDR3 sequence (DNA): TGCGCCAGCAGCCAAGAAGGGGGCTGGGAGACCCAGTACTTC. This encodes CASSQEGGWETQYF.

This clonotype was counted many times. The chain is built from TRBV5-1 and TRBJ2-1; 7 positions match TRBD2. The length of the CDR3 is 14 residues. CDR1 and CDR2 (germline): SGHRS, YFSETQ. Germline trimming cut 4 bases from V and 3 bases from J; bases unmatched to any gene: 4. CDR3 sequence: CASSGGTNYNEQFF. The CDR3, as DNA: TGCGCCAGCAGCGGGGGGACTAACTACAATGAGCAGTTCTTC.

This clonotype was observed at least ten times. The chain couples TRBV20-1 to TRBJ2-7, with 9 bases lining up with TRBD1. From germline, CDR1 is DFQATT and CDR2 SNEGSKA (reference sequence). There are 13 residues in the CDR3. V lost 5 bases, J lost 6 bases, and 8 bases stayed unmatched. The CDR3 here is CSAAGTGISEQYF. CDR3 nucleotide sequence: TGCAGTGCTGCCGGGACAGGGATAAGCGAGCAGTACTTC.

This chain links TRBV21-1 with TRBJ2-5. TRBV21-1 is a recognized pseudogene. The CDR3 has 14 residues. The CDR3 protein is CASSKLERYQQQYF. In DNA, the CDR3 is TGTGCCAGCAGCAAATTAGAGAGATACCAACAGCAGTACTTC.

This clonotype was found a few times. The chain uses TRBV6-2 or TRBV6-3 and TRBJ1-1, with TRBD1 matching over 7 bases. Germline V lookup: CDR1 MNHEY, CDR2 SVGEGT. The CDR3 runs to 15 residues. The ends lost 6 bases at V and 3 bases at J; junction bases unmatched: 10. In nucleotides, the CDR3 is TGTGCCAGCAGGGCGGGACAGTTGGGGGACACTGAAGCTTTCTTT. Its protein is CASRAGQLGDTEAFF.

V and J are TRBV7-9 and TRBJ2-7; 8 positions match TRBD1. The V gene end was trimmed by 4 bases and the J gene end by 4 bases; junction bases not matched to a gene: 6. CDR1 and CDR2 (germline): SEHNR, FQNEAQ (reference sequence). The CDR3 runs 14 residues. The CDR3 here is CASSWQGARYEQYF. The DNA of the CDR3 is TGTGCCAGCAGCTGGCAGGGGGCTCGGTACGAGCAGTACTTC. Full variable domain (outside the CDR3, taken from reference TRBV7-9 and TRBJ2-7): DTGVSQNPRHKITKRGQNVTFRCDPISEHNRLYWYRQTLGQGPEFLTYFQNEAQLEKSRLLSDRFSAERPKGSFSTLEIQRTEQGDSAMYLCASSWQGARYEQYFGPGTRLTVT.

CDR3 bases: TGCGCCAGCAGCTTGAGCGGGGGGGCCGCGACAGATACGCAGTATTTT. Translated, it gives CASSLSGGAATDTQYF. This rearrangement joins TRBV5-1 to TRBJ2-3; 10 positions match TRBD2. CDR3 size: 16 residues. Germline V lookup: CDR1 SGHRS, CDR2 YFSETQ. After removal of 1 base from V and 3 bases from J, the junction contained 5 bases not matched to a gene.

This clonotype was picked up a small number of times. The rearrangement links TRBV20-1 to TRBJ2-1; TRBD2 matches at 8 bases. The germline gives CDR1 DFQATT, CDR2 SNEGSKA (reference sequence). The CDR3 spans 15 residues. After removal of 1 base from V and 9 bases from J, the junction contained 11 bases not matched to a gene. The CDR3 here is CSARAPSGSLREQFF. The DNA of the CDR3 is TGCAGTGCTAGAGCCCCTAGCGGGTCCCTACGTGAGCAGTTCTTC.

This clonotype showed up many times. The chain carries TRBV6-5 and TRBJ1-4; tentative D call: TRBD1 (5 bases). Germline assignment: CDR1 MNHEY and CDR2 SVGAGI. Deletions cut 3 bases from V and 5 bases from J, with 13 bases between. The length of the CDR3 is 15 residues. The CDR3 loop reads CASSYQAGRNEKLFF. The CDR3 nucleotides read TGTGCCAGCAGTTATCAGGCAGGGCGAAATGAAAAACTGTTTTTT.

The gene calls are TRBV2 and TRBJ2-7, with 10 bases matching TRBD1. The germline gives CDR1 SNHLY, CDR2 FYNNEI. The CDR3 extends over 15 amino acids. V dropped 0 bases and J dropped 5; count of bases not matched to a gene: 4. The CDR3 loop reads CASSEAGQGIDEQYF. DNA of the CDR3: TGTGCCAGCAGTGAAGCGGGACAGGGGATAGACGAGCAGTACTTC.

This chain uses TRBV19 with TRBJ2-2; D gene unclear. Trimming pared 2 bases from V and 5 bases from J, leaving 3 bases between. CDR1 and CDR2 from the germline V gene are LNHDA and SQIVND (reference sequence). The CDR3 totals 12 residues. CDR3 sequence: CASSIKTGELFF. The DNA for the CDR3 is TGTGCCAGTAGTATAAAGACCGGGGAGCTGTTTTTT. Based on the CDR3 plus reference TRBV19 and TRBJ2-2, the full variable domain is DGGITQSPKYLFRKEGQNVTLSCEQNLNHDAMYWYRQDPGQGLRLIYYSQIVNDFQKGDIAEGYSVSREKKESFPLTVTSAQKNPTAFYLCASSIKTGELFFGEGSRLTVL.

The chain is built from TRBV6-2 or TRBV6-3 and TRBJ1-1, with no clear D. Germline assignment: CDR1 MNHEY and CDR2 SVGEGT. This CDR3 has 12 amino acids. Trimming removed 4 bases from V and 10 bases from J, with 13 bases in between. CDR3 coding DNA: TGTGCCAGCAGTTCCGGTAAACGCGGAGCTTTCTTT. It is translated as CASSSGKRGAFF.

This clonotype was seen a few times. This chain uses TRBV20-1 with TRBJ2-3; D not resolved. The CDR3 totals 11 residues. Germline loops: CDR1 DFQATT, CDR2 SNEGSKA (reference sequence). V was trimmed by 5 bases and J by 6 bases, leaving 9 bases between them. The CDR3 nucleotides read TGCAGTGCTCGGGCCCGGGATACGCAGTATTTT. Amino acid sequence: CSARARDTQYF.

This clonotype was recorded at least ten times. The V call is TRBV7-2, the J call TRBJ2-1; the D call may be TRBD1 or TRBD2 (5 bases each). CDR1 and CDR2 from the germline V gene are SGHTA and FQGNSA. This CDR3 is built from 15 residues. V lost 5 bases and J 4 bases, leaving 15 bases between the germline ends. CDR3 sequence: CASSPLGTAYNEQFF. The CDR3 nucleotides read TGTGCCAGCAGCCCCCTCGGGACGGCGTACAATGAGCAGTTCTTC.

Concerning this clonotype: Compared with germline, one end of the junction differs, possibly owing to a read error. The DNA of the CDR3 is TGCGCCAGCAGCGATCCAGCGGGGGGAAATGAGCGGTTCTTC. This gives the protein CASSDPAGGNERFF. The chain joins TRBV5-1 to TRBJ2-1; 9 positions agree with TRBD2. CDR1 and CDR2 from the germline V gene are SGHRS and YFSETQ. The CDR3 spans 14 residues.

This chain connects TRBV20-1 to TRBJ1-4; possibly TRBD1 for D (6 bases). Germline loops: CDR1 DFQATT, CDR2 SNEGSKA (reference sequence). Trimming stripped 4 bases from V and 4 bases from J, with 13 bases between. The CDR3 spans 14 residues. The CDR3 sequence is CSATTGSGNEKLFF. CDR3 in DNA: TGCAGTGCTACAACAGGGTCGGGTAATGAAAAACTGTTTTTT.

On this clonotype: This sequence may be a read error, since a much larger clone differs from it by one base. The gene calls are TRBV29-1 and TRBJ2-5, with TRBD2 identical over 15 bases. Per germline, CDR1 SQVTM and CDR2 ANQGSEA. CDR3 length: 15 amino acids. With V trimmed by 7 bases and J by 7 bases, 10 bases remained unmatched. CDR3 DNA sequence: TGCAGCGCCCGGACTAGCGGGGGGGCGGCGTGGACCCAGTACTTC. The encoded protein is CSARTSGGAAWTQYF.

On this clonotype itself: A read error is possible here, since a much larger clone lies one base away. V and J are TRBV5-1 and TRBJ2-2, with 13 bases that match TRBD2. Trimming removed 5 bases from V and 5 bases from J; junction bases left unmatched: 9. The CDR3 sequence is 17 residues long. In germline, CDR1 is SGHRS, CDR2 YFSETQ. CDR3 protein: CASRLQGLAGKTGELFF. CDR3 sequence (DNA): TGCGCCAGCAGACTTCAGGGACTAGCGGGGAAGACCGGGGAGCTGTTTTTT.

This clonotype has at least ten counts. The chain recombines TRBV9 with TRBJ1-2, with D possibly TRBD1 on 5 matching bases. The germline gives CDR1 SGDLS, CDR2 YYNGEE. The CDR3 is 14 amino acids. Trimming took off 0 bases at V and 2 bases at J, with 8 bases between the two ends. The chain's CDR3 is CASSVEDKNYGYTF. The CDR3, as DNA: TGTGCCAGCAGCGTAGAGGACAAAAACTATGGCTACACCTTC.

This chain links TRBV6-1 with TRBJ1-1, with a possible D match to TRBD1 (6 bases). CDR1 is MNHNS and CDR2 is SASEGT in the germline V gene. This CDR3 region has 13 residues. V shed 8 bases and J shed 5 bases, with 15 bases lying between them. The CDR3 sequence: CASGSGGLTEAFF. The CDR3 DNA sequence: TGTGCCAGCGGTTCCGGGGGCCTGACTGAAGCTTTCTTT.